This T cell receptor beta chain is drawn from a study of cytomegalovirus exposure and HLA in healthy donors. Study findings and constraints: No immune exposure information besides CMV serostatus was available. Presence/absence analyses assumed roughly uniform sequencing depth across donors, which may not hold. TCR beta V- and J-gene trimming was later associated with a missense DCLRE1C variant.

A remark on this clone: The antigen remains undetermined.

Germline V lookup: CDR1 LGHNA, CDR2 YNFKEQ. J lost 5 bases, V lost 4 bases, and 8 bases had no gene match. The CDR3 covers 15 residues. In nominal health when sampled, donors likely had unrecorded immune exposures nonetheless. Both 60 Vbeta primers and 13 Jbeta primers went into the PCR. Sequencing was performed with immunoSEQ multiplex PCR; in TCRdb, only in-frame clones are kept and a portion is missing. The data contain nearly 200,000 clones, 82% of them seen just once; the ten biggest clones take up approximately 0.098%. The sample taken for sequencing was PBMCs. The source of this sequence is a boy between 2 and 10 years old in good health and CMV-seronegative. V gene TRBV4-2 combines with J gene TRBJ2-1; 7 bases are shared with TRBD1. In DNA form, the CDR3 reads TGTGCCAGCAGCCCTTCCTGGACAGGCAACAATGAGCAGTTCTTC. It encodes CASSPSWTGNNEQFF.